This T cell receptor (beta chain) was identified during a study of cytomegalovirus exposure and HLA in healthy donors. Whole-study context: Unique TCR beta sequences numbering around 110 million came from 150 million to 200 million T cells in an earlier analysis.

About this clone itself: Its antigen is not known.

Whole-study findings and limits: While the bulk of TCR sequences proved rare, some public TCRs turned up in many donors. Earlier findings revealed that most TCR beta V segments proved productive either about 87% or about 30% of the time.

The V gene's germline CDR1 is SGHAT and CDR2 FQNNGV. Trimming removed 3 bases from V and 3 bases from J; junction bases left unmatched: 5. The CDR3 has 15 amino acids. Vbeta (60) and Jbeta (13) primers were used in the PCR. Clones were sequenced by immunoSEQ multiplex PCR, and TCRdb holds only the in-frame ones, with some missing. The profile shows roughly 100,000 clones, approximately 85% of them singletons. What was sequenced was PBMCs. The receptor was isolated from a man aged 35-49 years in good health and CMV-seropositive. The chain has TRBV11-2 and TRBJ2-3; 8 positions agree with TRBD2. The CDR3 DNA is TGTGCCAGCAGCTTCGGCGGGGGGAGGACAGATACGCAGTATTTT. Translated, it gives CASSFGGGRTDTQYF.